This T cell receptor (beta chain) was captured in a study of T cells after yellow fever vaccination (dated by TCRdb to the late 2010s). Regarding the research as a whole: Libraries from fractions with low cell numbers were prepared with the SMART-Seq v4 Ultra Low Input RNA kit. Bulk TCR alpha and beta repertoires were sequenced longitudinally to track T-cell clones before and after primary and booster YFV17D yellow fever vaccination. Two healthy male donors, one aged 18 to 29 and one aged 30 to 40 years, made up the cohort. Bulk PBMC replicates and cell subsets were isolated from blood drawn at multiple timepoints before and after both primary and secondary immunization. What the work shows at the level of the full study, not this receptor alone: After the booster, most clones that had expanded after primary vaccination were detected again (roughly 95% of CD4 and around nine tenths of CD8), suggesting broad maintenance of memory. Only a couple of donors were included in the study, so the extent to which the findings can be generalized is limited. The secondary T-cell response was weaker than the primary response but faster, peaking on day 5 instead of day 15. A small fraction of clonotypes appeared in both the CD4 and CD8 compartments, likely as a result of convergent recombination. Computational filtering was needed because FACS-sorted repertoires could contain abundant contaminating clonotypes from the bulk population.

V was cut back by 4 bases and J by 6 bases, leaving a gap of 18 bases between them. The germline V gene specifies LGHNA as CDR1 and YSLEER as CDR2. The CDR3, from cysteine to phenylalanine, totals 15 residues. Only the CDR3 DNA is retained, 45 bases long and in frame from the first base. Sequencing was carried out with an Illumina NovaSeq 6000. TCR cDNA was made using 5'RACE template switching, a step that added a universal primer site and unique molecular identifiers. Priming of cDNA synthesis was performed from both the TCR alpha and TCR beta constant segments. Library amplification involved two PCR steps, and the second step added sample barcodes and sequencing adapters. Sequencing of the libraries was done on either Illumina HiSeq 2500 (2x100 bp) or NovaSeq (2x150 bp). The authors' analysis ran thus. MIGEC handled demultiplexing of reads and collapsing into UMI consensus sequences, while MiXCR performed V(D)J alignment. Vaccine-responding clonotypes were defined with edgeR using replicate PBMC samples, requiring FDR below 0.01 and a log2 fold change above 5 up to day 15. Bulk clonotypes were assigned CD4 or CD8 identity according to which sequenced CD4 or CD8 repertoire held them at higher abundance. Through fastp at Q25 and MiXCR, TCRdb rebuilt clones from the public reads, retaining in-frame beta chains. Duplicate CDR3 protein sequences are folded into a single record with the most common DNA and genes. These V and J calls are TCRdb output, not the study's own analysis. Present in this sample are 200,000 to 250,000 distinct CDR3 sequences, more than 3% of which were seen just once. The ten largest clones add up to roughly 3% of the sample.

In its sample, this clonotype was seen a few times. It lacks a known antigen. Base-call qualities are not available, and no considerably larger clone is one nucleotide away. The treatment or condition label corresponds to: live attenuated yellow fever vaccine strain. PBMCs were isolated from peripheral blood using a standard Ficoll-Paque protocol. Dynabeads CD4 and CD8 positive selection kits were used to isolate the CD4 and CD8 T-cell fractions. RNA was extracted with TriZol from bulk PBMCs, CD4 and CD8 fractions, and dextramer-positive and dextramer-negative fractions. The rearrangement joined TRBV4-3 to TRBJ1-1; D gene: possibly TRBD1, on 6 matching bases. The sample consisted of CD4+ T cells sorted from PBMCs, taken 10 days after the yellow fever booster vaccination. The sequence derives from a man between 18 and 35 years old who received the YFV17D yellow fever vaccine. The nucleotides read TGCGCCAGCAGCCCGAGGACAGCCAGAGGCGCTGAAGCTTTCTTT. The resulting protein is CASSPRTARGAEAFF.